This T cell receptor (beta chain) was documented in a study of CD8+CD57+ T cells in acquired aplastic anemia. Study summary: Sorted CD4+ and CD8+ cell DNA averaged approximately 3 ug.

According to the study, genomic DNA was the template for TCR beta VDJ and CDR3 profiling. TCRdb re-called the reads with MiXCR, one entry per CDR3 protein. The data hold fewer than 200,000 distinct CDR3 sequences, with over 70% observed a single time. It was patients with CD8+CD57+ cell expansion by flow cytometry who were chosen for sequencing. Regarding the study as a whole: Sharing between patients and controls was observed for around 27 CD8+ CDR3 sequences.

As for this clonotype: Its antigen remains unidentified.

This sequence was found in a human donor with aplastic anemia. The sequenced material came from sorted CD4+, CD8+, or CD8+CD57+ T cells (not recorded which) from PBMCs.

The CDR3 sequence: CASGEGDRGFTYEQYF. The CDR3 DNA sequence: TGTGCCAGCGGAGAGGGCGACAGGGGGTTCACCTACGAGCAGTACTTC. V and J are TRBV5-4 and TRBJ2-7; 9 positions agree with TRBD1. The trim removed 7 bases at V and 2 bases at J, leaving 13 bases unmatched. Germline V gene lookup returns CDR1 SGHNT and CDR2 YYREEE (reference sequence). The CDR3 loop spans 16 amino acids.